This TCR beta chain comes out of a study of T cells after yellow fever vaccination. Broader study findings: Post-booster reappearance was seen for most primary-vaccination clones (nearly 97% CD4, roughly 88% CD8).

TCRdb called the 5' RACE reads again in MiXCR, with one record for every CDR3 protein. The repertoire holds 500,000 to 650,000 distinct CDR3 sequences, less than 20% seen once, with 17% in the top ten. This clonotype showed up just a few times. What it binds is unknown. V shed 0 bases, J shed 5 bases, and the junction held 4 bases outside the gene matches. This CDR3 is built from 15 residues. The germline V gene encodes CDR1 MNHEY and CDR2 SVGAGI. Source: PBMCs, taken 5 days after the first yellow fever vaccination. The gene calls are TRBV6-5 and TRBJ2-5; TRBD2 aligns across 9 bases. This receptor was identified in a young man who received the YFV17D yellow fever vaccine. The CDR3 region is CASSYSGLARETQYF. Written as DNA, the CDR3 is TGTGCCAGCAGTTACTCGGGACTAGCAAGGGAGACCCAGTACTTC.